This T cell receptor (beta chain) is from a study of post-analysis software for immune sequencing data. Germline V gene data show CDR1 as MNHEY and CDR2 as SVGEGT. V shed 2 bases and J shed 0 bases, with 14 bases lying between them. The CDR3 spans 17 residues. Points from the study as a whole: TRBV5-6, TRBV5-1 and TRBV20-1 were among four or five TRBV segments more frequent in patients than controls.

As concerns this clonotype: Its target is unknown.

Libraries were made from TCR beta cDNA, and they carried unique molecular identifiers. TCRdb re-analysed the PCR reads in MiXCR, keeping a single row per CDR3 protein. This sample has fewer than 600,000 distinct CDR3 sequences, with under 55% found just once. The V call is TRBV6-2 or TRBV6-3, the J call TRBJ1-5, with D possibly matching TRBD1 (6 bases). Sequencing was performed on blood. This sequence was found in a girl aged 10-17 years with multiple sclerosis. CDR3 DNA sequence: TGTGCCAGCAGTTACCGCCCAGGGGAGGGTAGCAATCAGCCCCAGCATTTT. Residues: CASSYRPGEGSNQPQHF.